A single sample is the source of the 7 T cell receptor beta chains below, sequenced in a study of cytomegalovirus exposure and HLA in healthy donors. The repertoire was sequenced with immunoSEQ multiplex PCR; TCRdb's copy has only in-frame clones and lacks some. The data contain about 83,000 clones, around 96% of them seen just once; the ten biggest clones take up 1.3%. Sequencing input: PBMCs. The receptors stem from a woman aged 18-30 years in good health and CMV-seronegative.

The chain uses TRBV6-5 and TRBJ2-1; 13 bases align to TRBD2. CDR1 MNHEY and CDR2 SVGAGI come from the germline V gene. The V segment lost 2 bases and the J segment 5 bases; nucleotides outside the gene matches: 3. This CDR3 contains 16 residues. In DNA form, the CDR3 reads TGTGCCAGCAGTTACACTAGCGGGAGGGTGAACAATGAGCAGTTCTTC. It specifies CASSYTSGRVNNEQFF.

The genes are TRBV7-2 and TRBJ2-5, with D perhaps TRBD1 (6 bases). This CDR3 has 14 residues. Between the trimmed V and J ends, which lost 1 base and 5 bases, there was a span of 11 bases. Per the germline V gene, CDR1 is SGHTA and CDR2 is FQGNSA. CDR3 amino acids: CASSLVGQGETQYF. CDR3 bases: TGTGCCAGCAGCTTAGTCGGCCAGGGGGAGACCCAGTACTTC.

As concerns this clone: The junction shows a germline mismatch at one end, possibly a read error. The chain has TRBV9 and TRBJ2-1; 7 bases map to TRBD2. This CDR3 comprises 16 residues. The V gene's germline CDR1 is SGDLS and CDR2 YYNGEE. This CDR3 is CASSPPSGGSYYEQFF. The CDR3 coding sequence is TGTGCCAGCAGCCCCCCCTCGGGCGGGAGCTACTATGAGCAGTTCTTC.

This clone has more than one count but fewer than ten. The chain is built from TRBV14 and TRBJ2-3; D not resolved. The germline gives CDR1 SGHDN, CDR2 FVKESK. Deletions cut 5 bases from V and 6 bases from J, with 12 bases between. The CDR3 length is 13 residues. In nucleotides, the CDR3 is TGTGCCAGCAGCTACCCTAGTACTGATACGCAGTATTTT. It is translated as CASSYPSTDTQYF. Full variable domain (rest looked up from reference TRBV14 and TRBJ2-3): EAGVTQFPSHSVIEKGQTVTLRCDPISGHDNLYWYRRVMGKEIKFLLHFVKESKQDESGMPNNRFLAERTGGTYSTLKVQPAELEDSGVYFCASSYPSTDTQYFGPGTRLTVL.

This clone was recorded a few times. CDR3 DNA: TGTGCCAGCAGCTTATTCCGAGGGCCCTCACAGTTCGAGCAGTACTTC. This sequence encodes CASSLFRGPSQFEQYF. The chain joins TRBV11-2 to TRBJ2-7, with D tentatively TRBD2 (5 bases). There are 16 residues in the CDR3. V gave up 2 bases and J gave up 6 bases, with 20 bases separating them. Germline-derived CDR1 and CDR2 are SGHAT and FQNNGV.

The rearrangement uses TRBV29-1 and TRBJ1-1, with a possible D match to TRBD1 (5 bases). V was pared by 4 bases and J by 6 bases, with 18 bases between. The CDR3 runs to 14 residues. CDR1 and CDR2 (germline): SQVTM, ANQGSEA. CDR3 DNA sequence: TGCAGCGTTGGCAGCGGGGGAGAGATGGCTGAAGCTTTCTTT. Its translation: CSVGSGGEMAEAFF.

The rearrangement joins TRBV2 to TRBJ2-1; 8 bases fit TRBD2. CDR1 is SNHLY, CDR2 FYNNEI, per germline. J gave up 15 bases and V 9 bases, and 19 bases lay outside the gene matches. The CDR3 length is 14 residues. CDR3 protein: CARTGTRSRRFRFF. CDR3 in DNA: TGTGCCAGGACCGGGACTAGAAGTAGAAGATTTCGGTTCTTC.